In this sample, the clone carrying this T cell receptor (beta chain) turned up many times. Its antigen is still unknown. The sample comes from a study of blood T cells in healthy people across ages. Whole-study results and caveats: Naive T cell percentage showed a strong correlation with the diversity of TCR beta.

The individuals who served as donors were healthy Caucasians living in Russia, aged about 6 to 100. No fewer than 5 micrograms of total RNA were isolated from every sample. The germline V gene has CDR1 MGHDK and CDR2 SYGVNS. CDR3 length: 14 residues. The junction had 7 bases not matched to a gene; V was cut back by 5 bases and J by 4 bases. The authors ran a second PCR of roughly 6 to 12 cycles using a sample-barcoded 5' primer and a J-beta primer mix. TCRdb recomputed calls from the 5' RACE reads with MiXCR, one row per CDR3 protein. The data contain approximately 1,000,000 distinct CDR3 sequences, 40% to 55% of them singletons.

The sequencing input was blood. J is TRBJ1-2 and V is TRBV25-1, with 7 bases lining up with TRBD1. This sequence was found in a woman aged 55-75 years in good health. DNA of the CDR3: TGTGCCAGCAGTTCTAACAGGGGAGGCTATGGCTACACCTTC. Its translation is CASSSNRGGYGYTF.